Described below is a single T cell receptor (beta chain) sequence and its context. The antigen is not known. RNA transcripts gave rise to amplified TCR beta CDR3 regions. During a first-round RT-PCR of the TCR CDR3, the HTBI primer set was used. TCRdb re-called the multiplex PCR reads with MiXCR, one entry per CDR3 protein. The repertoire consists of about 360,000 distinct CDR3 sequences, with about 13% occurring once and the leading ten covering 9.2%. The data belong to a study of T cells in Graves' hyperthyroidism and ophthalmopathy. General study findings and limits: Ophthalmopathy, which appeared later, was predicted by the model a median approximately 6 months before onset.

The sequence derives from a woman younger than 35 with Graves' hyperthyroidism. Sequencing was performed on blood.

This chain's CDR3 is CASSPRGYDTGELFF. CDR3 bases: TGTGCCAGCAGTCCCAGGGGTTACGACACCGGGGAGCTGTTTTTT. This chain connects TRBV27 to TRBJ2-2, with D perhaps TRBD1 (6 bases). V shed 5 bases and J shed 3 bases, with 13 bases lying between them. The CDR3 runs 15 residues. Germline V lookup: CDR1 MNHEY, CDR2 SMNVEV (reference sequence).